A selection of T cell receptor beta chains follows, all from one sample in a study of spatial heterogeneity in lung cancer. TCRdb re-called the 5' RACE reads with MiXCR, one entry per CDR3 protein. The repertoire has 85,000 to 100,000 distinct CDR3 sequences, more than 10% of them found once; the top ten carry just over 40%. This specimen consisted of PBMCs, obtained at surgery. The receptors stem from a male donor with early-stage non-small cell lung cancer. Both conserved end residues are part of each CDR3. Fields, in order: CDR3 protein, CDR3 length, V gene.

CDR3: CASTGTGVSYEQYF
length: 14
V: TRBV7-9

CDR3: CASSMGLAGGIEQFF
length: 15
V: TRBV7-2

CDR3: CASSLVGSGSNEQFF
length: 15
V: TRBV5-4

CDR3: CASSPNGRAAFF
length: 12
V: TRBV27

CDR3: CASRDVGQVNYGYTF
length: 15
V: TRBV6-1

CDR3: CASSFDSGGADEQYF
length: 15
V: TRBV7-2

CDR3: CASSPRAAAHEQFF
length: 14
V: TRBV27

CDR3: CASSLDSSRGNTEAFF
length: 16
V: TRBV5-1

CDR3: CASSLLVDNEQFF
length: 13
V: TRBV5-1

CDR3: CASSLRTGRSSGANVLTF
length: 18
V: TRBV12-3/TRBV12-4

CDR3: CSVATGGDQPQHF
length: 13
V: TRBV29-1

CDR3: CATSGNRGTSYNEQFF
length: 16
V: TRBV24-1

CDR3: CASSRGTGDHNSPLHF
length: 16
V: TRBV28

CDR3: CASSGGTVSTDTQYF
length: 15
V: TRBV6-6

CDR3: CASSSRLLGQPQHF
length: 14
V: TRBV12-3/TRBV12-4

CDR3: CASGELIHPEAFF
length: 13
V: TRBV25-1

CDR3: CASRTPAGGPPDTQYF
length: 16
V: TRBV7-9

CDR3: CASSQLFRGNTEAFF
length: 15
V: TRBV11-2

CDR3: CASSFTESTEAFF
length: 13
V: TRBV12-3/TRBV12-4

CDR3: CASRHPGGYEQYF
length: 13
V: TRBV6-5

CDR3: CAWNPEVGSYEQYF
length: 14
V: TRBV30

CDR3: CAIWALGTEAFF
length: 12
V: TRBV27

CDR3: CASSPPWTERETQYF
length: 15
V: TRBV5-1

CDR3: CASSEGQGEGQPQHF
length: 15
V: TRBV6-1

CDR3: CASSKAGDGQETQYF
length: 15
V: TRBV21-1

CDR3: CASSYWTGTYGYTF
length: 14
V: TRBV6-6

CDR3: CSANSGYNEQFF
length: 12
V: TRBV20-1

CDR3: CASSRTSGGRDTQYF
length: 15
V: TRBV11-2

CDR3: CASSLFPAPGTDTQYF
length: 16
V: TRBV7-2

CDR3: CASSRLAGVNEQFF
length: 14
V: TRBV12-3/TRBV12-4

CDR3: CASRFQETQYF
length: 11
V: TRBV7-2

CDR3: CASSLAASGTQIRGQFF
length: 17
V: TRBV7-9

CDR3: CASSLAANEQFF
length: 12
V: TRBV11-2

CDR3: CASSPGYTEQFF
length: 12
V: TRBV12-3/TRBV12-4

CDR3: CASSLDGVIGNTIYF
length: 15
V: TRBV5-1

CDR3: CSARAQQPYEQYF
length: 13
V: TRBV20-1

CDR3: CSAATGQSNYGYTF
length: 14
V: TRBV20-1

CDR3: CASSVGTGALNEKLFF
length: 16
V: TRBV9

CDR3: CASSSPTRGILKYF
length: 14
V: TRBV28

CDR3: CASSLSGGRTDTQYF
length: 15
V: TRBV12-3/TRBV12-4

CDR3: CASSLWGGRYEQYF
length: 14
V: TRBV28

CDR3: CASSSNNYEQYF
length: 12
V: TRBV28

CDR3: CASSLIWRETADTQYF
length: 16
V: TRBV27

CDR3: CASSAGLSSGNTIYF
length: 15
V: TRBV5-1

CDR3: CASSFDRFNEQFF
length: 13
V: TRBV27